The rows below give T cell receptor beta chains drawn from one sample of a study of T cell repertoires in ileal Crohn's disease. Sequencing was performed with immunoSEQ multiplex PCR; in TCRdb, only in-frame clones are kept and a portion is missing. Found here are 17,000 or so clones, 70% to 80% of them singletons; the top ten hold 4.2%. Sequenced material: ileal tissue. Every receptor here comes from an adult with Crohn's disease. Each CDR3 is given with its conserved first and last residue.

j_call: TRBJ1-5; v_call: TRBV19; cdr3_aa: CASSIDSTAYSNQPQHF
j_call: TRBJ2-5; v_call: TRBV27; cdr3_aa: CASSETSGGGETQYF
j_call: TRBJ1-5; v_call: TRBV19; cdr3_aa: CASTATGGYQPQHF
j_call: TRBJ2-3; v_call: TRBV7-3; cdr3_aa: CASSVEGQGSFTDTQYF
j_call: TRBJ2-7; v_call: TRBV28; cdr3_aa: CASTRESSYEQYF
j_call: TRBJ1-5; v_call: TRBV19; cdr3_aa: CASNPKMVGDQPQHF
j_call: TRBJ2-1; v_call: TRBV29-1; cdr3_aa: CSVERSYNEQFF
j_call: TRBJ1-5; v_call: TRBV6-1; cdr3_aa: CASSEWRGDQPQHF
j_call: TRBJ2-3; v_call: TRBV5-4; cdr3_aa: CASSFGGTDTQYF
j_call: TRBJ2-7; v_call: TRBV7-8; cdr3_aa: CASSLGGGRPSDEQYF
j_call: TRBJ1-5; v_call: TRBV19; cdr3_aa: CASSTQGGAENQPQHF
j_call: TRBJ2-2; v_call: TRBV28; cdr3_aa: CASTASGRVTGELFF
j_call: TRBJ2-7; v_call: TRBV29-1; cdr3_aa: CSVEDRTGVGYEQYF
j_call: TRBJ1-1; v_call: TRBV2; cdr3_aa: CASSPMGSANTEAFF
j_call: TRBJ1-1; v_call: TRBV14; cdr3_aa: CASSPPRQTGRNTEAFF
j_call: TRBJ1-3; v_call: TRBV6-1; cdr3_aa: CASMGGSSGNTIYF
j_call: TRBJ2-5; v_call: TRBV7-2; cdr3_aa: CASSLDYGNQETQYF
j_call: TRBJ2-6; v_call: TRBV9; cdr3_aa: CASSGTGANFLTF
j_call: TRBJ2-3; v_call: TRBV9; cdr3_aa: CASSVLPEGGADTQYF
j_call: TRBJ2-1; v_call: TRBV5-1; cdr3_aa: CASSLPTPYNEQFF
j_call: TRBJ2-5; v_call: TRBV18; cdr3_aa: CASDQVGGRETQYF
j_call: TRBJ1-1; v_call: TRBV4-1; cdr3_aa: CASSQGNFEAFF
j_call: TRBJ2-5; v_call: TRBV5-6; cdr3_aa: CASSLEAGETQYF
j_call: TRBJ2-1; v_call: TRBV11-2; cdr3_aa: CASSLDGGYSYNEQFF
j_call: TRBJ1-5; v_call: TRBV15; cdr3_aa: CATSSVGGTGFQPQHF
j_call: TRBJ1-1; v_call: TRBV5-6; cdr3_aa: CASRPGTGKAFF
j_call: TRBJ2-3; v_call: TRBV29-1; cdr3_aa: CSAPGQVTDTQYF
j_call: TRBJ2-7; v_call: TRBV5-1; cdr3_aa: CASSFQGMGSYEQYF
j_call: TRBJ1-4; v_call: TRBV6-5; cdr3_aa: CASSRVPGEKLFF
j_call: TRBJ1-2; v_call: TRBV2; cdr3_aa: CASGVMSYGYTF
j_call: TRBJ2-2; v_call: TRBV19; cdr3_aa: CASNRDRGTGELFF
j_call: TRBJ2-7; v_call: TRBV6-1; cdr3_aa: CASSESVMGYEQYF
j_call: TRBJ1-2; v_call: TRBV7-9; cdr3_aa: CASTRDRVSMGYTF
j_call: TRBJ1-2; v_call: TRBV5-6; cdr3_aa: CASGPSHYGYTF
j_call: TRBJ1-3; v_call: TRBV28; cdr3_aa: CASSPGGTGKGNTIYF
j_call: TRBJ2-3; v_call: TRBV5-5; cdr3_aa: CASSPPPRGPTDTQYF
j_call: TRBJ2-7; v_call: TRBV27; cdr3_aa: CASSLYPGQGNEQYF